This T cell receptor beta chain was identified during a study of T cell clonality in common variable immunodeficiency. CDR1 and CDR2 (germline): MNHNS, SASEGT. The length of the CDR3 is 13 residues. The assay was immunoSEQ multiplex PCR, and TCRdb's table has in-frame clones only and misses some. This repertoire holds about 50,000 clones, and none appear only once. In regard to this clone: Read data end 3 residues before the CDR3 end; the end is taken from the germline J gene.

The TCR comes from a person aged 18-69 years in good health. The gene calls are TRBV6-1 and TRBJ1-2; 10 bases are shared with TRBD1. Sequencing input: peripheral blood mononuclear cells. The CDR3 is CASSAGTGDGYTF. The covered CDR3 bases are TGTGCCAGCAGTGCTGGGACAGGGGACGGC.